Listed here is a single TCR beta chain. Antigen unknown. The V end lost 1 base, the J end lost 0 bases, and 8 bases lay between the germline ends. The CDR3 is 15 amino acids. CDR1 is SGHKS, CDR2 YYEKEE, per germline (reference sequence). This sample is part of a study of cytomegalovirus exposure and HLA in healthy donors. Regarding the study as a whole: For cytomegalovirus status, the classifier reportedly gave diagnoses with high specificity and sensitivity. The CMV antigen specificity of a few CMV-associated chains was confirmed through in vitro analysis. That first-cohort TCR clusters tended to co-occur in the approximately 110 validation repertoires was found in a later analysis.

Profiled with immunoSEQ multiplex PCR; TCRdb holds only in-frame clones, not every one. Of some 150,000 clones in the sample, roughly nine tenths were seen once. An approximately 120-subject validation cohort, separate from the approximately 720-subject first cohort, supplied the donors. The sample comprised PBMCs. The chain carries TRBV5-5 and TRBJ1-3; D is uncertain. The receptor's source is a man aged 18-30 years in good health and CMV-seronegative. Here the CDR3 reads CASSLIGSSGNTIYF. The CDR3 coding sequence is TGTGCCAGCAGCTTGATAGGGAGCTCTGGAAACACCATATATTTT.